This entry features one TCR beta chain sequence. This CDR3 has 14 amino acids. This sample was taken from a study of blood T cell repertoires in COVID-19. Study summary: Samples representing acute and convalescent COVID-19 were sourced from the United States, Italy and Spain. In each case, the material was cDNA or gDNA derived from T cells, B-cell-depleted T cells, or PBMCs.

Under the authors' procedure: Amplification from reference gene primers served as the basis for estimated nucleated cell counts. Sequencing used immunoSEQ multiplex PCR; TCRdb keeps in-frame clones, though not all of them. V and J calls and clone size are those listed in that table; D and trimming were worked out from the DNA. The repertoire has about 120,000 clones, approximately 87% of them found once; the top ten carry roughly 2.4%. The origin of this receptor is a man younger than 40 with acute or convalescent COVID-19. The specimen sequenced was peripheral blood. The chain is built from TRBV21-1 and TRBJ1-4; the DNA was not used to check the table's D call, TRBD1. TRBV21-1 is annotated as a pseudogene. The DNA for the CDR3 is TGTGCCAGCACTACAGGGACCCGAGGGGAAAAACTGTTTTTT. This gives the protein CASTTGTRGEKLFF.